In this sample, the clone carrying this T cell receptor beta chain turned up once. The antigen is undetermined. The germline CDR1 and CDR2 sequences are DFQATT and SNEGSKA (reference sequence). This CDR3 region has 11 residues. Trimming removed 4 bases from V and 5 bases from J, with 8 bases in between. MiXCR was run by TCRdb on the 5' RACE reads, yielding one entry per CDR3 protein. Of hundreds of thousands of distinct CDR3 sequences in the sample, roughly 13% are singletons; the top ten hold about 14%. This sample was taken from a study of T cells after yellow fever vaccination. Study context: Some fractions had low cell numbers, and these were prepared with SMART-Seq v4 Ultra Low Input. Study-level results: The booster response re-showed most primary clones: approximately 95% CD4, 88% CD8. It was a weaker secondary response, yet one that peaked faster, at day 5 versus 15.

This sequence was found in a man aged 25-45 years who received the YFV17D yellow fever vaccine. The gene calls are TRBV20-1 and TRBJ1-1; maybe TRBD1 (5 bases). The sequencing used PBMCs, collected on the day of the yellow fever booster vaccination. CDR3 region: CSATEGTEAFF. For the CDR3, the DNA is TGCAGTGCTACGGAGGGGACTGAAGCTTTCTTT.